This T cell receptor beta chain is drawn from a study of T cells in women clearing cervical HPV infection. Overall study context: Donors had HPV16-related CIN3 or worse; 2 had invasive cancer. Controls gave blood once infection was undetectable; cases at lesion identification.

Profiled with immunoSEQ multiplex PCR; TCRdb holds only in-frame clones, not every one. The sample table sets out fewer than 35,000 clones. J gave up 3 bases and V 7 bases, and 5 bases lay outside the gene matches. The CDR3 consists of 14 residues. The germline gives CDR1 MNHEY, CDR2 SVGEGT. As regards this clone: Read coverage stops 3 residues before the CDR3 terminus; the germline J gene supplies the remainder.

The V and J genes are TRBV6-2 or TRBV6-3 and TRBJ2-7; the match to TRBD2 covers 11 bases. Sequences were obtained from blood buffy coat. This clonotype originated in a woman aged 18 to 75 with a cervical HPV16 infection that either progressed to CIN3+ or cleared (not recorded which). CDR3 bases read: TGTGCCAGCAATAGCGGGGGGGACCGCTACGAG. Translating it yields CASNSGGDRYE. The whole CDR3 is CASNSGGDRYEQYF.